The 13 T cell receptor beta chains given below trace back to one sample, sequenced in a study of shared clonotypes between healthy human individuals. Produced via immunoSEQ multiplex PCR; TCRdb's table is partial and in-frame only. The repertoire includes fewer than 3 million clones, less than 95% of them detected once, and around 0.38% sits in the top ten. Sequenced input: naive CD4+ T cells from PBMCs. Regarding subset: CD45RA+ positively selected. The receptor set was obtained from a man between 18 and 29 years old in good health. Some clones in this sample may be carry-over from other donors' samples.

The V call is TRBV7-9, the J call TRBJ1-1, with unresolved D. The CDR3 extends over 14 amino acids. The V and J ends lost 4 bases and 6 bases respectively, with 15 bases between them. Germline V CDR1 and CDR2: SEHNR, FQNEAQ (reference sequence). The CDR3 sequence: CASSWRENKAEAFF. The CDR3 DNA sequence: TGTGCCAGCAGCTGGCGTGAGAATAAGGCTGAAGCTTTCTTT.

The chain recombines TRBV18 with TRBJ2-1; D is unclear. Germline V gene sequence: CDR1 KGHSH, CDR2 LQKENI. The CDR3 sequence is 13 residues long. V was shortened by 2 bases and J by 8 bases, with 10 bases between the two germline ends. The CDR3 here is CASSPLLAHEQFF. In DNA, the CDR3 is TGTGCCAGCTCACCATTGCTCGCGCATGAGCAGTTCTTC.

The chain has TRBV19 and TRBJ2-1; no clear D gene. Trimming took 7 bases from V and 0 from J, leaving 10 bases between them. Germline V gene data show CDR1 as LNHDA and CDR2 as SQIVND (reference sequence). This CDR3 contains 14 residues. The CDR3 DNA is TGTGCCAGTAACCCTCTTAGCTCCTACAATGAGCAGTTCTTC. Its translation is CASNPLSSYNEQFF.

The chain uses TRBV7-8 and TRBJ2-2; TRBD2 agrees at 12 bases. CDR3 length equals 15 residues. Germline V gene lookup returns CDR1 SGHVS and CDR2 FQNEAQ. The J segment lost 7 bases and the V segment lost 3 bases, leaving 3 bases of the junction unmatched. CDR3 bases: TGTGCCAGCAGCTTGACTAGCGGGGGTGGCGGGGAGCTGTTTTTT. Amino acids: CASSLTSGGGGELFF.

The chain links TRBV11-1 to TRBJ2-5; 9 nucleotides align to TRBD2. Germline V lookup: CDR1 SGHAT, CDR2 FQDESV (reference sequence). V lost 1 base, J lost 4 bases, and 7 bases stayed unmatched. The CDR3 extends over 16 amino acids. The CDR3 loop reads CASSLERGARGETQYF. Written as DNA, the CDR3 is TGTGCCAGCAGCTTAGAGCGGGGGGCCCGAGGAGAGACCCAGTACTTC.

This rearrangement joins TRBV7-3 to TRBJ2-5; weak D call: TRBD1 (6 bases). The germline gives CDR1 SGHTA, CDR2 FQGTGA. V lost 5 bases, J lost 4 bases, and 14 bases lay in between. There are 14 residues in the CDR3. In DNA form, the CDR3 reads TGTGCCAGCAGCCCAACAACAGGGCGAGAGACCCAGTACTTC. Its protein product is CASSPTTGRETQYF.

This clone was seen once. This chain uses TRBV14 with TRBJ2-5; a weak D match, TRBD2 (6 bases). Germline V gives CDR1 SGHDN, CDR2 FVKESK. This CDR3 has 16 residues. V was shortened by 0 bases and J by 7 bases, with 18 bases between the two germline ends. The CDR3 sequence is CASSQDRRDIMGTQYF. The CDR3 nucleotides read TGTGCCAGCAGCCAAGATCGGAGGGATATTATGGGGACCCAGTACTTC.

The rearrangement uses TRBV9 and TRBJ2-2; D gene ambiguous. Germline V CDR1 and CDR2: SGDLS, YYNGEE. The CDR3 spans 14 residues. V shed 5 bases and J shed 6 bases, with 14 bases lying between them. The CDR3: CASRSTGTAGELFF. The CDR3 region has the DNA TGTGCCAGCAGATCGACTGGCACTGCCGGGGAGCTGTTTTTT.

The V and J genes are TRBV27 and TRBJ2-5; 10 nucleotides align to TRBD1. Trimming cost V 5 bases and J 9 bases; bases outside gene matches: 12. Germline lookup yields CDR1 MNHEY and CDR2 SMNVEV (reference sequence). The CDR3 length is 15 residues. The CDR3 nucleotides read TGTGCCAGCAGTCCCAGGGACAGGGGACTGGGGGCCCAGTACTTC. Its protein product is CASSPRDRGLGAQYF.

This clone was seen a handful of times. Mismatch with germline at one junction end may stem from a read error. The chain has TRBV7-9 and TRBJ2-7; 7 positions agree with TRBD2. Germline V CDR1 and CDR2: SEHNR, FQNEAQ (reference sequence). The CDR3 consists of 14 residues. CDR3 in amino acids: CASSLREPSHEQYF. The DNA of the CDR3 is TGTGCCAGCAGCCTGCGGGAGCCCTCCCACGAGCAGTACTTC.

The chain has TRBV7-2 and TRBJ2-2; D is unclear. Trimming pared 2 bases from V and 4 bases from J, leaving 8 bases between. Per the germline V gene, CDR1 is SGHTA and CDR2 is FQGNSA. This CDR3 spans 14 amino acids. CDR3 sequence reads: CASSLRPTTGELFF. CDR3 DNA: TGTGCCAGCAGCTTAAGACCCACCACCGGGGAGCTGTTTTTT.

The rearrangement uses TRBV9 and TRBJ2-1, with 7 positions matching TRBD2. V shed 0 bases, J shed 7 bases, and the junction held 4 bases outside the gene matches. The CDR3 has 14 amino acids. Germline CDR1 reads SGDLS; CDR2 reads YYNGEE. DNA for the CDR3: TGTGCCAGCAGCGTAGCAGCGGGAAGGAATGAGCAGTTCTTC. Protein product: CASSVAAGRNEQFF.

The genes are TRBV7-9 and TRBJ2-1; 9 nucleotides match TRBD2. The CDR3 extends over 15 amino acids. Germline CDR1 SEHNR, CDR2 FQNEAQ (reference sequence). V shed 5 bases and J 9 bases; nucleotides not matched to a gene: 11. CDR3: CASSLGTSRIGEQFF. CDR3 DNA: TGTGCCAGCAGCCTAGGGACTAGCAGGATCGGTGAGCAGTTCTTC.